The 3 T cell receptor beta chains below come from one sample, sequenced in a study of T cells after yellow fever vaccination. TCRdb passed the 5' RACE reads through MiXCR, listing each CDR3 protein once. The sample has approximately 260,000 distinct CDR3 sequences; about an eighth are singletons. Sequencing was performed on CD4+ T cells sorted from PBMCs, taken 45 days after the yellow fever booster vaccination. The source is a man between 25 and 39 years old who received the YFV17D yellow fever vaccine.

V is TRBV7-3 and J is TRBJ1-1, with TRBD1 as a possible D gene (5 bases). The ends were cut back, 1 base at V and 4 bases at J, with 13 bases in the middle. This CDR3 spans 15 amino acids. Germline CDR1 and CDR2: SGHTA and FQGTGA. The CDR3 protein is CASSLSGFGATEAFF. Here the CDR3 DNA reads TGTGCCAGCAGCTTAAGTGGGTTCGGGGCCACTGAAGCTTTCTTT.

In its sample, this clonotype was seen a few times. The gene calls are TRBV12-3 or TRBV12-4 and TRBJ2-1; 8 bases are a match to TRBD1. V lost 5 bases to trimming and J lost 5 bases; unmatched junction nucleotides: 8. This CDR3 spans 15 amino acids. The CDR3 here is CASSTGQGGHNEQFF. CDR3 bases: TGTGCCAGCAGTACTGGACAGGGAGGACACAATGAGCAGTTCTTC.

The gene calls are TRBV5-1 and TRBJ2-1; 12 bases are a match to TRBD2. This CDR3 has 15 residues. V trimming: 1 base; J trimming: 12 bases; junction bases outside the gene matches: 8. From germline, CDR1 is SGHRS and CDR2 YFSETQ. The CDR3 DNA sequence: TGCGCCAGCAGCTTGACGACTAGCGGGAGTAGTGCGCAGTTCTTC. Translated, it gives CASSLTTSGSSAQFF.